The TCR beta chain described here comes from a study of OX40 agonist ivuxolimab in advanced cancers. Study context: Six ivuxolimab dose levels, 0.01 to 10 mg/kg, were given intravenously every 2 weeks. Points from the study as a whole: Specificity for antigen went undetermined in the expanded peripheral T cells.

This clone showed up just once. Its antigen remains unknown. V shed 5 bases and J shed 7 bases, with 9 bases lying between them. Per germline, CDR1 MNHNY and CDR2 SVGAGI (reference sequence). The CDR3 is 12 residues long. Drawing of blood for sampling happened at baseline, at cycle 4 day 1, and at cycle 7 day 1. Assay used: immunoSEQ multiplex PCR; TCRdb lists only in-frame clones, some missing. The sample lists some 86,000 clones, around 84% occurring once. The chain links TRBV6-6 to TRBJ2-1; the D gene is possibly TRBD1 (6 bases). This TCR came from an adult with an advanced solid tumor such as melanoma, head and neck, liver or kidney cancer. The sample was CD4+ or CD8+ T cells sorted from blood, taken in a trial of the OX40 agonist ivuxolimab. The CDR3 is CASSKQGNEQFF. CDR3 nucleotides: TGTGCCAGCAGTAAACAGGGAAATGAGCAGTTCTTC.